The 6 T cell receptor beta chains presented below share a single source sample, sequenced in a study of shared clonotypes between healthy human individuals. TCRdb's table, derived via immunoSEQ multiplex PCR, lists solely in-frame clones and lacks some. This sample has 2 million to 2.5 million clones, with 90% to 97% found just once. The sample taken for sequencing was naive CD4+ T cells sorted from blood. Noted subset: CD45RA+ positively selected. Receptors originate from a man aged 18 to 35 in good health.

The chain uses TRBV13 and TRBJ2-7, with 7 nucleotides matching TRBD1. CDR3 length equals 15 residues. J was trimmed by 2 bases and V by 2 bases; bases with no gene match: 6. Germline loops: CDR1 PRHDT, CDR2 FYEKMQ (reference sequence). The CDR3 region is CASSLFFQGAYEQYF. The CDR3 DNA is TGTGCCAGCAGCTTATTTTTTCAGGGGGCCTACGAGCAGTACTTC.

The V call is TRBV27, the J call TRBJ2-1; 9 bases agree with TRBD2. Germline CDR1 and CDR2: MNHEY and SMNVEV (reference sequence). CDR3 length: 16 amino acids. With 4 bases clipped from V and 4 bases from J, the junction kept 8 bases outside the gene matches. CDR3 nucleotide sequence: TGTGCCAGCAGTTCCCGGACTAGCGAGAGTTACAATGAGCAGTTCTTC. Protein product: CASSSRTSESYNEQFF.

This clone showed up just once. Other nucleotide sequences from this sample produce the same CDR3. The chain couples TRBV11-3 to TRBJ2-1; no firm D call. The CDR3 runs to 14 residues. Germline CDR1 and CDR2: SGHNT and YENEEA. Trimming shortened V by 5 bases and J by 0 bases, and 8 bases separated the two germline ends. This chain's CDR3 is CASSQSSSYNEQFF. The CDR3 region has the DNA TGTGCCAGCAGCCAATCTAGCTCCTACAATGAGCAGTTCTTC.

The chain recombines TRBV28 with TRBJ1-1; a weak D match, TRBD1 (6 bases). Between the trimmed V and J ends, which lost 10 bases and 0 bases, there was a span of 12 bases. Germline-derived CDR1 and CDR2 are MDHEN and SYDVKM. This CDR3 has 13 residues. The CDR3, as DNA: TGTGCCACCACGGGACAACTGAACACTGAAGCTTTCTTT. Protein product: CATTGQLNTEAFF.

The V gene is TRBV5-4, the J gene TRBJ1-6; the match to TRBD1 covers 10 bases. The CDR3 totals 15 residues. V lost 0 bases, J lost 11 bases, and 5 bases stayed unmatched. The germline gives CDR1 SGHNT, CDR2 YYREEE (reference sequence). The DNA of the CDR3 is TGTGCCAGCAGCTTGGAGGGGACAGGGGATCCACCCCTCCACTTT. Translated, it gives CASSLEGTGDPPLHF.

The chain is built from TRBV5-1 and TRBJ2-5; 10 nucleotides match TRBD2. This CDR3 contains 16 residues. Germline lookup yields CDR1 SGHRS and CDR2 YFSETQ. Trimming took 4 bases from V and 3 from J; bases not matched to a gene: 9. The CDR3 DNA sequence: TGCGCCAGCAGCACCGGGACTAGCGCCATAAAAGAGACCCAGTACTTC. It encodes CASSTGTSAIKETQYF.